The sequence of this T cell receptor (beta chain) was determined in a study of T cells in Graves' hyperthyroidism and ophthalmopathy. Turning to the study itself: Peripheral blood collection took place at initial diagnosis, before any treatment.

Trimming took 4 bases from V and 0 from J, leaving 9 bases between them. Germline values: CDR1 MNHNS, CDR2 SASEGT. The CDR3 runs 14 residues. Investigators excluded patients with uncontrolled infection, other autoimmune disease, pregnancy or lactation. Fresh 10 ml peripheral blood yielded PBMCs. Amplification yielded TCR beta CDR3 regions, with RNA transcripts as the source. An initial round of RT-PCR targeting the TCR CDR3 relied on the HTBI primer set. One entry per CDR3 protein, called by TCRdb with MiXCR from the multiplex PCR reads. The repertoire has about 420,000 distinct CDR3 sequences, roughly an eighth of them found once; the top ten carry 5.3%. This clonotype was seen repeatedly, ten times or more.

The origin of this receptor is a woman aged 18-29 years with Graves' hyperthyroidism. The sequencing sample was made of blood. The J gene is TRBJ1-1, the V gene TRBV6-1; D call uncertain. The CDR3 spells CASSAMSMNTEAFF. In DNA form, the CDR3 reads TGTGCCAGCAGTGCTATGAGTATGAACACTGAAGCTTTCTTT.